The rows below give T cell receptor beta chains drawn from one sample of a study of T-cell reconstitution after alpha-beta-depleted transplantation in children. MiXCR was run by TCRdb on the PCR reads, yielding one entry per CDR3 protein. The repertoire has about a million distinct CDR3 sequences, roughly 29% of them found once; the top ten carry about 28%. This specimen consisted of PBMCs, mostly from graft donor cells, obtained 360 days after TCRalphabeta/CD19-depleted stem cell transplant. Source of these receptors: a boy under three years old who had a stem cell transplant for SCID, so the T cells may come from the graft donor. Both conserved end residues are trimmed from each CDR3. The D gene is left open where the match is weak.

V gene: TRBV11-2
D gene: NA
CDR3 protein: ASSLDPDIWVNTEAF

V gene: TRBV11-2
D gene: TRBD1
CDR3 protein: ASSRGQGRDTQY

V gene: TRBV25-1
D gene: NA
CDR3 protein: ASSEVGNQPQH

V gene: TRBV10-3
D gene: NA
CDR3 protein: AISEFIETQY

V gene: TRBV7-2
D gene: NA
CDR3 protein: ASSLEPKVEAF

V gene: TRBV10-3
D gene: TRBD1
CDR3 protein: AIRGQGNTGELF

V gene: TRBV20-1
D gene: NA
CDR3 protein: SATPAGKYEQY

V gene: TRBV6-1
D gene: NA
CDR3 protein: ASSPISTAPVYEQY

V gene: TRBV4-3
D gene: NA
CDR3 protein: ASSQDWGSASIGELF

V gene: TRBV4-2
D gene: TRBD2
CDR3 protein: ASSQELAGREY

V gene: TRBV5-6
D gene: TRBD1
CDR3 protein: ASSWGDRVPQPQH

V gene: TRBV20-1
D gene: TRBD2
CDR3 protein: SARTSGGPDTGELF

V gene: TRBV20-1
D gene: NA
CDR3 protein: SVHSRPYEQY

V gene: TRBV6-5
D gene: TRBD2
CDR3 protein: ASSYSLAGGLFGDTQY

V gene: TRBV6-5
D gene: NA
CDR3 protein: ASSWGRATEAF

V gene: TRBV10-1
D gene: NA
CDR3 protein: ASSPPGYTGELF

V gene: TRBV6-7
D gene: NA
CDR3 protein: ASSSVRGRPSYEQY

V gene: TRBV5-1
D gene: NA
CDR3 protein: ASSYRDPHWNEQY

V gene: TRBV4-1
D gene: NA
CDR3 protein: ASSYMDISSYEQY

V gene: TRBV20-1
D gene: TRBD1
CDR3 protein: SARSRDRGTGNQPQH

V gene: TRBV5-1
D gene: TRBD1
CDR3 protein: ASSPDRDVGELF

V gene: TRBV11-2
D gene: TRBD1
CDR3 protein: ASSLHDRADQPQH

V gene: TRBV29-1
D gene: NA
CDR3 protein: SVYRANYGYT

V gene: TRBV19
D gene: NA
CDR3 protein: ASSITRTSYNEQF

V gene: TRBV9
D gene: NA
CDR3 protein: ASSPSPDSGPEAF

V gene: TRBV7-9
D gene: TRBD1
CDR3 protein: ASSLPTGTGLPETQY

V gene: TRBV12-3/TRBV12-4
D gene: TRBD1
CDR3 protein: ASSLGLEPGGLETQY

V gene: TRBV10-3
D gene: TRBD2
CDR3 protein: AISESKASGVQETQY

V gene: TRBV2
D gene: NA
CDR3 protein: ASSVVRGRTEAF

V gene: TRBV4-1
D gene: NA
CDR3 protein: ASSQGGYQETQY

V gene: TRBV5-1
D gene: NA
CDR3 protein: ASSLAGHETQY

V gene: TRBV4-3
D gene: TRBD2
CDR3 protein: ASSPTWRGSHEQY

V gene: TRBV28
D gene: NA
CDR3 protein: ASSFRFEQY

V gene: TRBV6-1
D gene: NA
CDR3 protein: ASSTAPLDTEAF

V gene: TRBV7-9
D gene: TRBD2
CDR3 protein: ASSRLAGVGDEQF

V gene: TRBV12-3/TRBV12-4
D gene: TRBD1
CDR3 protein: ASGKGQGSLNEKLF

V gene: TRBV24-1
D gene: TRBD1
CDR3 protein: ATSTRDRPNTDTQY

V gene: TRBV5-1
D gene: NA
CDR3 protein: ASSDTGYGSYNEQF

V gene: TRBV28
D gene: TRBD1
CDR3 protein: ASSKGQGFSDYGYT

V gene: TRBV5-1
D gene: NA
CDR3 protein: ASSTNLGVTDTQY

V gene: TRBV12-3/TRBV12-4
D gene: TRBD1
CDR3 protein: ASSNDRQGDEKLF